This TCR beta chain is drawn from a study of Ad26.COV2.S vaccination and SARS-CoV-2 variants. Method: immunoSEQ multiplex PCR; TCRdb's copy keeps in-frame clones and lacks some. The sample lists about 480,000 clones; around nine tenths were seen once. Treatment of the sample: roughly 20 received Ad26.COV2.S at low or high dose, single or two shots; about 5 received placebo; per-sample allocation not given. Vaccine and placebo recipients were sampled on day 63 after the first injection. The trim removed 6 bases at V and 3 bases at J, leaving 13 bases unmatched. The CDR3 has 18 amino acids. CDR1 is MNHEY, CDR2 SMNVEV, per germline (reference sequence).

This specimen consisted of peripheral blood, obtained in a trial of Ad26.COV2.S vaccine versus placebo. The chain carries TRBV27 and TRBJ2-1, with 11 bases matching TRBD2. The TCR originated in a person aged 18-65 years who received the Ad26.COV2.S COVID-19 vaccine or a placebo. CDR3: CASSRRLPLAGGYNEQFF. As DNA, the CDR3 is TGTGCCAGCAGCCGACGACTCCCTCTAGCGGGAGGCTACAATGAGCAGTTCTTC.